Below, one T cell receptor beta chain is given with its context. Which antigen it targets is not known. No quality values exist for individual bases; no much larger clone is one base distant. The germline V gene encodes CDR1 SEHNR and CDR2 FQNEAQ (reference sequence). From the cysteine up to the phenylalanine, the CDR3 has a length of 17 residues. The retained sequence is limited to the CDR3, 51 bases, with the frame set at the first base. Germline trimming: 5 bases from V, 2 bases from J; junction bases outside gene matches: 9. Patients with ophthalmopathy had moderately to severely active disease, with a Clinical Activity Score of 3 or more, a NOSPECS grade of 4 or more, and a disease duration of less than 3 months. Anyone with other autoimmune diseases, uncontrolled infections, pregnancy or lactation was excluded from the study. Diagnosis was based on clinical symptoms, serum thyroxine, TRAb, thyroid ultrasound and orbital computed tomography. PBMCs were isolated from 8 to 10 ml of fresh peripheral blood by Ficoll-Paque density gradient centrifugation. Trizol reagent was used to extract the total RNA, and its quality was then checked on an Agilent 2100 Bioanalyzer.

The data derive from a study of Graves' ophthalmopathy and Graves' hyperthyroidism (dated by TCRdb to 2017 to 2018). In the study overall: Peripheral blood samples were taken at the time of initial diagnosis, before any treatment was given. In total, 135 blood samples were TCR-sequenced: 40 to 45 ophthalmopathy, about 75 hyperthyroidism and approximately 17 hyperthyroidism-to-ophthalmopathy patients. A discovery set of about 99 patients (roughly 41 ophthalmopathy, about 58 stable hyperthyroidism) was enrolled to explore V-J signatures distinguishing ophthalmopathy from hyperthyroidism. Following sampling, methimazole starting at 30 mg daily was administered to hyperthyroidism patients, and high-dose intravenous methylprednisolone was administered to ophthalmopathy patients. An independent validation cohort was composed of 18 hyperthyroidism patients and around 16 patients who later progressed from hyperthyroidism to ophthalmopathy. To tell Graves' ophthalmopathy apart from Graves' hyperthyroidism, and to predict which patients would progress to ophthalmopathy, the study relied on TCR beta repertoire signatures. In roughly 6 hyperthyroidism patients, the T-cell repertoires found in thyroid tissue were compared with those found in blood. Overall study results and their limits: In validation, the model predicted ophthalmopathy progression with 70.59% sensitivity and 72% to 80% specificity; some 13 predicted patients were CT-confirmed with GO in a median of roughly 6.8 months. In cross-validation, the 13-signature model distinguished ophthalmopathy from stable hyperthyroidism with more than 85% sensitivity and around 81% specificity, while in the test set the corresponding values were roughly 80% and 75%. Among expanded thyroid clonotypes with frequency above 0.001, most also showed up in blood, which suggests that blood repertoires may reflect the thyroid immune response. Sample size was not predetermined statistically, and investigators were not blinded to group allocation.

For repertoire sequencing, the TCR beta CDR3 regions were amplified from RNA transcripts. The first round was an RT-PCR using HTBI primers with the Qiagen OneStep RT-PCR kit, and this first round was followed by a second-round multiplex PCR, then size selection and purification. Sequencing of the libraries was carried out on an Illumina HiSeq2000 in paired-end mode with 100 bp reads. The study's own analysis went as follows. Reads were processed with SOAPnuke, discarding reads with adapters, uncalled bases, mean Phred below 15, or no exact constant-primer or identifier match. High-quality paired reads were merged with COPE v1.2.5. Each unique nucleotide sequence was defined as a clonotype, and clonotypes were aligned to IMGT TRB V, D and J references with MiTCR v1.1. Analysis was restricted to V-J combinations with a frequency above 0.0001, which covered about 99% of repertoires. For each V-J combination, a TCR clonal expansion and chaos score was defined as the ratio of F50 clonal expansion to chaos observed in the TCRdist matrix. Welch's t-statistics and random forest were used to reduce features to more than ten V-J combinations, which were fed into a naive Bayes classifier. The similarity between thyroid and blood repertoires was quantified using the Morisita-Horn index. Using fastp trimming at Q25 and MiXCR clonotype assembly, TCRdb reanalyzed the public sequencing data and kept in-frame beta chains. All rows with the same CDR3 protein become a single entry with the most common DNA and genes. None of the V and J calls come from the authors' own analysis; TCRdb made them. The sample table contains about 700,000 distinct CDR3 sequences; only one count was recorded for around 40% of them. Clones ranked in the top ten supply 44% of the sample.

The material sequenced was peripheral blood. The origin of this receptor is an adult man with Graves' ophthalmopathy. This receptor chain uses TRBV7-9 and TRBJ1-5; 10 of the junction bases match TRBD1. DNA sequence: TGTGCCAGCAGCCCCCCCGGGACAGGGGACGGCAATCAGCCCCAGCATTTT. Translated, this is CASSPPGTGDGNQPQHF.